One sample yielded the 9 T cell receptor beta chains listed below, sequenced in a study of shared clonotypes between healthy human individuals. Generated by immunoSEQ multiplex PCR, the TCRdb table keeps only in-frame clones and is missing some. Seen here are hundreds of thousands of clones, over 65% observed once, and the top ten hold under 2%. Specimen: memory CD4+ T cells sorted from blood. Subset meaning: CD45RA-negative fraction. These receptors were taken from a woman aged 25 to 39 in good health.

This clone was seen only a few times. This CDR3 is also generated by other DNA sequences in the sample. The chain combines TRBV28 with TRBJ2-3; 9 positions agree with TRBD2. The CDR3 is made up of 13 amino acids. Germline V gene data show CDR1 as MDHEN and CDR2 as SYDVKM. With V trimmed by 6 bases and J by 4 bases, 2 bases remained unmatched. CDR3 in amino acids: CASSRTSADTQYF. The CDR3 bases are TGTGCCAGCAGCCGGACTAGCGCAGATACGCAGTATTTT.

The chain joins TRBV5-5 to TRBJ2-1, with a possible D match to TRBD2 (6 bases). The germline CDR1 and CDR2 sequences are SGHKS and YYEKEE (reference sequence). Between the trimmed V and J ends, which lost 1 base and 9 bases, there was a span of 11 bases. CDR3 length: 13 residues. The CDR3 bases are TGTGCCAGCAGCTTGAGGGGACTTACTGAGCAGTTCTTC. The encoded protein is CASSLRGLTEQFF.

The rearrangement uses TRBV7-3 and TRBJ1-5; D gene unclear. The CDR3 is made up of 13 amino acids. V was clipped by 5 bases and J by 3 bases, with 8 bases between them. Germline V CDR1 and CDR2: SGHTA, FQGTGA. CDR3 DNA sequence: TGTGCCAGCAGCGGTAACGTCAATCAGCCCCAGCATTTT. Translation: CASSGNVNQPQHF.

This clone was counted only a few times. V usage is TRBV6-1 and J usage is TRBJ2-5; D gene unclear. The CDR3 loop spans 11 amino acids. The ends were cut back, 4 bases at V and 9 bases at J, with 9 bases in the middle. In germline, CDR1 is MNHNS, CDR2 SASEGT. The CDR3 region has the DNA TGTGCCAGCAGTGGCAGTTTGGCCCAGTACTTC. Amino acids: CASSGSLAQYF.

J is TRBJ2-7 and V is TRBV4-1; either TRBD1 or TRBD2 may supply D (5 bases each). Trimming left V 3 bases short and J 3 bases short, with 12 bases between. The germline CDR1 and CDR2 sequences are MGHRA and YSYEKL. CDR3 length: 14 residues. CDR3 nucleotide sequence: TGCGCCAGCAGCCAGCCGGGACGGGACTACGAGCAGTACTTC. Translated, it gives CASSQPGRDYEQYF.

V gene TRBV5-4 combines with J gene TRBJ2-1, with D perhaps TRBD2 (6 bases). The ends were cut back, 3 bases at V and 8 bases at J, with 9 bases in the middle. The length of the CDR3 is 12 residues. The germline gives CDR1 SGHNT, CDR2 YYREEE (reference sequence). The chain's CDR3 is CASSSLAHEQFF. The CDR3 DNA sequence: TGTGCCAGCAGCTCACTAGCCCATGAGCAGTTCTTC.

The chain recombines TRBV28 with TRBJ1-2; D is uncertain. CDR3 length: 14 residues. With 2 bases removed from V and 4 bases from J, the gap between germline ends came to 11 bases. Germline V gene sequence: CDR1 MDHEN, CDR2 SYDVKM. Here the CDR3 DNA reads TGTGCCAGCAGTTTAGGTCCCTTGGGCTATGGCTACACCTTC. It translates to CASSLGPLGYGYTF.

The chain uses TRBV28 and TRBJ1-1, with a possible D match to TRBD1 (5 bases). Germline V gene sequence: CDR1 MDHEN, CDR2 SYDVKM. The V end was cut by 7 bases, the J end by 1 base, with 22 bases between. The CDR3 spans 17 residues. Here the CDR3 reads CASNKLPGRRTNTEAFF. In DNA, the CDR3 is TGTGCCAGCAACAAACTCCCGGGACGGAGGACGAACACTGAAGCTTTCTTT.

The gene calls are TRBV6-6 and TRBJ2-4; possibly TRBD2 for D (5 bases). The ends were cut back, 2 bases at V and 5 bases at J, with 16 bases in the middle. CDR1 MNHNY and CDR2 SVGAGI come from the germline V gene (reference sequence). The CDR3 has 16 residues. The DNA of the CDR3 is TGTGCCAGCAGTTACCGGGCCCGGGGTGGGGAAAACATTCAGTACTTC. Protein product: CASSYRARGGENIQYF.